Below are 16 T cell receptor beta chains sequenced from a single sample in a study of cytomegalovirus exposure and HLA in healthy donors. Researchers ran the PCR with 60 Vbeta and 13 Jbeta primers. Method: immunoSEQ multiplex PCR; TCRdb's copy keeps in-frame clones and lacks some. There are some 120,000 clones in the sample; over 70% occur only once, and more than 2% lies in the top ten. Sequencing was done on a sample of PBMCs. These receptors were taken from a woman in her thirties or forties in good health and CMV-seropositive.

The CDR3 coding sequence is TGTGCCAGCAGTGCGGGCAGGGTTGGGGAAAAACTGTTTTTT. Amino acids: CASSAGRVGEKLFF. The chain carries TRBV2 and TRBJ1-4, with TRBD1 as a possible D gene (5 bases). Germline assignment: CDR1 SNHLY and CDR2 FYNNEI. The V gene lost 4 bases and the J gene lost 8 bases, with 14 bases spanning the gap. This CDR3 region has 14 residues.

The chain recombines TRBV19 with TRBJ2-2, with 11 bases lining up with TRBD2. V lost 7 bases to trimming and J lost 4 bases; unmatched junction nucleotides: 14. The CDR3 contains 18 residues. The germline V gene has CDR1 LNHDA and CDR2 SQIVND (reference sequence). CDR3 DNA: TGTGCCAGTACCATAGCGGGAGGGCCGATTTCGGGCACCGGGGAGCTGTTTTTT. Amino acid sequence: CASTIAGGPISGTGELFF.

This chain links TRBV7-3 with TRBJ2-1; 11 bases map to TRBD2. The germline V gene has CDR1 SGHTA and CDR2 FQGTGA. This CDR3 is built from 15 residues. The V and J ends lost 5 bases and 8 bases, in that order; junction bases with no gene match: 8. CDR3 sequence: CASSLGLAASDEQFF. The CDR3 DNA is TGTGCCAGCAGCCTGGGACTAGCGGCCTCTGATGAGCAGTTCTTC.

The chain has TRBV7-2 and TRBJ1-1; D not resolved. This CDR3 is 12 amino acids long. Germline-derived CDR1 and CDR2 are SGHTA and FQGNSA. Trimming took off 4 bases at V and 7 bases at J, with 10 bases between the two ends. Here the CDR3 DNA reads TGTGCCAGCAGCTACTACTCTATTGAAGCTTTCTTT. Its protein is CASSYYSIEAFF.

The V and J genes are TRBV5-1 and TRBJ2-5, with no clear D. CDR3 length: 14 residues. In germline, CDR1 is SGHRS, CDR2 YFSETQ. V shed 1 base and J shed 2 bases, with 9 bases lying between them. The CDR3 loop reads CASSLISTQETQYF. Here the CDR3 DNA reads TGCGCCAGCAGCTTGATATCCACTCAAGAGACCCAGTACTTC.

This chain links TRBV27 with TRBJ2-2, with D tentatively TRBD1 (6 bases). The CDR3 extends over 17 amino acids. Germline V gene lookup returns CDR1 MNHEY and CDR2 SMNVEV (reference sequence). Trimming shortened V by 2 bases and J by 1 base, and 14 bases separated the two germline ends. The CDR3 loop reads CASSLEAGTKNTGELFF. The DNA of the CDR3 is TGTGCCAGCAGTTTAGAGGCAGGGACAAAGAACACCGGGGAGCTGTTTTTT.

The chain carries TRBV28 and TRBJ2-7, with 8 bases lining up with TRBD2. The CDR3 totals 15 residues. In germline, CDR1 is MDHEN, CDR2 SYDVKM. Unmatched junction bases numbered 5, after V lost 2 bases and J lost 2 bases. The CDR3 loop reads CASSLDPGLAYEQYF. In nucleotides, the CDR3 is TGTGCCAGCAGTTTAGATCCGGGACTAGCCTACGAGCAGTACTTC.

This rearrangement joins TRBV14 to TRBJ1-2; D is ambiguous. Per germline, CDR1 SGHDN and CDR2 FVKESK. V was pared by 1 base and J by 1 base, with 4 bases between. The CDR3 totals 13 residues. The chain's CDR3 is CASSQALNYGYTF. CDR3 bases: TGTGCCAGCAGCCAAGCTCTTAACTATGGCTACACCTTC.

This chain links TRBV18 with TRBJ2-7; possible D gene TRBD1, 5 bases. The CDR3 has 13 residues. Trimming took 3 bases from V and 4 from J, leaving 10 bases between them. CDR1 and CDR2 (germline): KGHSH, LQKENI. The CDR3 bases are TGTGCCAGCTCACCCTTAGACAGTTACGAGCAGTACTTC. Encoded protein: CASSPLDSYEQYF.

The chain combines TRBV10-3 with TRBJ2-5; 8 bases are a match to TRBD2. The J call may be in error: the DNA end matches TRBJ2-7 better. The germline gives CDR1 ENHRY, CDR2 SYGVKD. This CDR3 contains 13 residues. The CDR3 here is CAISQRESYEQYF. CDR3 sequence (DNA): TGTGCCATCAGCCAGCGGGAGTCATACGAGCAGTACTTC.

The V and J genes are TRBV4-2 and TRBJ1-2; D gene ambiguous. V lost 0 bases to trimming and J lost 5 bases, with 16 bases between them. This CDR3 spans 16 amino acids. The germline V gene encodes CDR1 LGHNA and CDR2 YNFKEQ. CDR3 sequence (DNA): TGTGCCAGCAGCCAAGAAGAAGGAGTCGAGATTTATGGCTACACCTTC. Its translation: CASSQEEGVEIYGYTF.

DNA of the CDR3: TGTGCCAGCAGCGTAGGAGGTGAGCAGTTCTTC. This encodes CASSVGGEQFF. The V gene is TRBV9, the J gene TRBJ2-1; D call uncertain. The V gene lost 0 bases and the J gene lost 9 bases, with 4 bases spanning the gap. The CDR3 runs 11 residues. Germline CDR1 and CDR2: SGDLS and YYNGEE. The variable domain in full, with the rest retrieved from reference TRBV9 and TRBJ2-1, is DSGVTQTPKHLITATGQRVTLRCSPRSGDLSVYWYQQSLDQGLQFLIQYYNGEERAKGNILERFSAQQFPDLHSELNLSSLELGDSALYFCASSVGGEQFFGPGTRLTVL.

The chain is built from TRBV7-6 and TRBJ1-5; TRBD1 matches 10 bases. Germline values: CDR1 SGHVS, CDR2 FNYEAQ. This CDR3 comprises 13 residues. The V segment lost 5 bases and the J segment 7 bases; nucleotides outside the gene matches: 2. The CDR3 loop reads CASSRDRGQPQHF. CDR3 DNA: TGTGCCAGCAGCCGGGACAGGGGACAGCCCCAGCATTTT.

DNA of the CDR3: TGCGCCAGCAGTCTTGGGACAGGGTGGGATACGCAGTATTTT. Translating gives CASSLGTGWDTQYF. The chain has TRBV4-1 and TRBJ2-3; 9 nucleotides align to TRBD1. CDR1 and CDR2 (germline): MGHRA, YSYEKL. Losses at the gene ends were 6 bases for V and 6 bases for J; bases not matched to a gene: 7. This CDR3 is 14 amino acids long.

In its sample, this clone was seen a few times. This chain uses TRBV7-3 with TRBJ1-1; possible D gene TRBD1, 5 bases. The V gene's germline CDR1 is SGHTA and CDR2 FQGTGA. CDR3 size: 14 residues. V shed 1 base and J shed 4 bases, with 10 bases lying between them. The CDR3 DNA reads TGTGCCAGCAGCTTAAGTCTCGGGGGCACTGAAGCTTTCTTT. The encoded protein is CASSLSLGGTEAFF.

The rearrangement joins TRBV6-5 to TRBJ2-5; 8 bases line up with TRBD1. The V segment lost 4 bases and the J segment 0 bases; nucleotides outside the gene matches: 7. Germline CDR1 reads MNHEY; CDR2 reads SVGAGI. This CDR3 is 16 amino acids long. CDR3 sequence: CASSFGQGGYQETQYF. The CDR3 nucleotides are TGTGCCAGCAGTTTTGGACAGGGAGGATACCAAGAGACCCAGTACTTC.